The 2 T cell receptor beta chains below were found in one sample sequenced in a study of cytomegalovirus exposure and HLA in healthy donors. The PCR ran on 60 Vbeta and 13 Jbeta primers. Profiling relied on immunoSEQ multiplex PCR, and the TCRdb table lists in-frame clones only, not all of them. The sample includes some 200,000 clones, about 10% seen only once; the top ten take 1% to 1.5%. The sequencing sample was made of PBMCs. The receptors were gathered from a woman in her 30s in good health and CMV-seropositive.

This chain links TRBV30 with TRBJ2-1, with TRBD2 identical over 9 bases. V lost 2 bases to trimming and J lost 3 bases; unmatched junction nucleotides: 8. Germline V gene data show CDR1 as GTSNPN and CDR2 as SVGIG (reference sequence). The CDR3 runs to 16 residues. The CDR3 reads CAWSIGTSNYYNEQFF. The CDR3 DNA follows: TGTGCCTGGAGTATCGGGACTAGCAATTACTACAATGAGCAGTTCTTC.

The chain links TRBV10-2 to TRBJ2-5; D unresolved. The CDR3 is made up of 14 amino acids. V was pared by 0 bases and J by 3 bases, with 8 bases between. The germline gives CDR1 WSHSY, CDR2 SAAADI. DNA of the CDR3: TGCGCCAGCAGTGAGTCGAACCGGGAAGAGACCCAGTACTTC. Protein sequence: CASSESNREETQYF.